This TCR beta chain derives from a study of blood T cell repertoires in COVID-19. About the study: Researchers got acute and convalescent COVID-19 samples from the United States, Italy and Spain. Sources were T cells, B-cell-depleted T cells, or PBMCs; the material itself was cDNA or gDNA.

The V gene's germline CDR1 is MNHEY and CDR2 SVGAGI. This CDR3 is built from 15 residues. Trimming removed 2 bases from V and 5 bases from J; junction bases left unmatched: 3. Original methodology: Amplification of reference gene primers was used by the study to estimate nucleated cell counts. The repertoire was sequenced with immunoSEQ multiplex PCR; TCRdb's copy has only in-frame clones and lacks some. Clone size and V and J calls were adopted from that table, with D and trimming inferred from the DNA. The sample yields 130,000 or so clones, 84% seen once. This clone occurred a few times. This chain joins TRBV6-5 and TRBJ2-2; 9 bases fit TRBD1. Sequencing used PBMCs or T cells enriched from blood (not recorded which). This TCR came from a man aged 35-49 years with acute COVID-19. The CDR3 DNA sequence: TGTGCCAGCAGTTACGGGACAGGGTTGACCGGGGAGCTGTTTTTT. Its translation is CASSYGTGLTGELFF.